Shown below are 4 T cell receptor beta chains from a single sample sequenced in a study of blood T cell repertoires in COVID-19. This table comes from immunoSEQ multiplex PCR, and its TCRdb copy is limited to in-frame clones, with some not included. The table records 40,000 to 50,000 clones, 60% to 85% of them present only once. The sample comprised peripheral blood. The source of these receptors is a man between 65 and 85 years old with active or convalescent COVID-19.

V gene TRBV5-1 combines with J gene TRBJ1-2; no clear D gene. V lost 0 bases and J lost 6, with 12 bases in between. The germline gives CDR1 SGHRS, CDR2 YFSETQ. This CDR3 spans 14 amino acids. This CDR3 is CASSLVRGQDGYTF. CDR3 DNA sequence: TGCGCCAGCAGCTTGGTTCGGGGTCAGGATGGCTACACCTTC.

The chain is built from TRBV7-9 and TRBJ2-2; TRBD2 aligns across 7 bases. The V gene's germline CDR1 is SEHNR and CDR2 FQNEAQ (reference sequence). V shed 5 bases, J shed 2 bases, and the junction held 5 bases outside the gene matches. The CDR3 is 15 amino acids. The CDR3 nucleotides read TGTGCCAGCAGCAAACTAGCGTCTAACACCGGGGAGCTGTTTTTT. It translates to CASSKLASNTGELFF. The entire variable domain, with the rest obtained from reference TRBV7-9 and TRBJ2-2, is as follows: DTGVSQNPRHKITKRGQNVTFRCDPISEHNRLYWYRQTLGQGPEFLTYFQNEAQLEKSRLLSDRFSAERPKGSFSTLEIQRTEQGDSAMYLCASSKLASNTGELFFGEGSRLTVL.

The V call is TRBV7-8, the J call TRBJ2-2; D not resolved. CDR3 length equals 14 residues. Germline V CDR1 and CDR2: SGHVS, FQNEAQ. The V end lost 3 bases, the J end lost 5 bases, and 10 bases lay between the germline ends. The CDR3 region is CASSFTDQTGELFF. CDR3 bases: TGTGCCAGCAGCTTCACAGACCAGACCGGGGAGCTGTTTTTT.

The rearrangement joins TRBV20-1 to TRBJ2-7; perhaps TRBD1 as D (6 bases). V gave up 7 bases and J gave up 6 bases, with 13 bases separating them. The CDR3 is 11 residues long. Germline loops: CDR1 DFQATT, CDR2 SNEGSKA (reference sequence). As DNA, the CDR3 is TGCAGTGTTGGGGGCAGGGTCGAGCAGTACTTC. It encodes CSVGGRVEQYF.